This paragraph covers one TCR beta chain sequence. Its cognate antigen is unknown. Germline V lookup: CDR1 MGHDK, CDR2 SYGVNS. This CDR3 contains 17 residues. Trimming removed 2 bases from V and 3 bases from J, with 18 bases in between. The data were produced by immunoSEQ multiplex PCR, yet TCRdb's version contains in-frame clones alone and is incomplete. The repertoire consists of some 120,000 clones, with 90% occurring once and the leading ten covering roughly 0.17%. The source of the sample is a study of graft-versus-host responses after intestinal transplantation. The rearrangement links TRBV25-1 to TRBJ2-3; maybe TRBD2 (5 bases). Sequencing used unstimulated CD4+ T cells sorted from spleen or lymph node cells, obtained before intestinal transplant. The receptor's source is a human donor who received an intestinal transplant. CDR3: CASSEGLRWRATDTQYF. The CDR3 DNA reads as TGTGCCAGCAGTGAAGGTTTGAGGTGGCGGGCTACAGATACGCAGTATTTT.